This T cell receptor (beta chain) was profiled in a study of T-cell memory formation after mild COVID-19. Background on the study: Largely, the TCR clusters proved donor specific.

TCRdb independently ran MiXCR on the 5' RACE reads; one entry per CDR3 protein. The table lists some 150,000 distinct CDR3 sequences, approximately 6% of them singletons. Study-wide results and limits: The study found contracting CD4+ clones mainly in CM and EM and contracting CD8+ clones in EMRA. Pre-infection memory held some responding clones, suggesting pre-existing cross-reactive T cells responded.

Trimming stripped 5 bases from V and 4 bases from J, with 14 bases between. CDR1 is SEHNR, CDR2 FQNEAQ, per germline (reference sequence). The CDR3 contains 14 residues. The table lists this clonotype with many counts. Antigen specificity is unknown. Sequenced sample: PBMCs or a T cell subset sorted from them (not recorded which). The sequence was obtained from an adult woman who had mild COVID-19 (a few samples of this study predate the infection). Cell type and time point are not known. The chain couples TRBV7-9 to TRBJ1-1; tentatively, D is TRBD1 (6 bases). CDR3 residues: CASSTGQPGTEAFF. CDR3 nucleotides: TGTGCCAGCAGCACCGGACAGCCGGGCACTGAAGCTTTCTTT.